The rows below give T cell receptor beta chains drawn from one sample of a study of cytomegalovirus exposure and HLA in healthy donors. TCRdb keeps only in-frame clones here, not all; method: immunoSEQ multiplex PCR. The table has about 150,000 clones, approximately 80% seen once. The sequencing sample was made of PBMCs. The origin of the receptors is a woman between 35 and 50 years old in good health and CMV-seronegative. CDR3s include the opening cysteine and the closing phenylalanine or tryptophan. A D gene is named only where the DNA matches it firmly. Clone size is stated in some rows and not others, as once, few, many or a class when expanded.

cdr3_nt: TGTGCCAGCAGCTTAGCAGGGATGAACACTGAAGCTTTCTTT; cdr3_aa: CASSLAGMNTEAFF; v_call: TRBV11-3; d_call: .; j_call: TRBJ1-1; clone_size: few
cdr3_nt: TGTGCCAGCAGCGACGACAGTGATCAGCCCCAGCATTTT; cdr3_aa: CASSDDSDQPQHF; v_call: TRBV9; d_call: .; j_call: TRBJ1-5; clone_size: .
cdr3_nt: TGTGCCAGCAGCTTCAGACTGAACACCGGGGAGCTGTTTTTT; cdr3_aa: CASSFRLNTGELFF; v_call: TRBV7-2; d_call: .; j_call: TRBJ2-2; clone_size: .
cdr3_nt: TGTGCCAGTAGTATGGACAGGGGATTGAACACTGAAGCTTTCTTT; cdr3_aa: CASSMDRGLNTEAFF; v_call: TRBV19; d_call: TRBD1; j_call: TRBJ1-1; clone_size: .
cdr3_nt: TGCGCCAGCAGAGAGCAGGGTGCCGGGGAGCTGTTTTTT; cdr3_aa: CASREQGAGELFF; v_call: TRBV10-1; d_call: .; j_call: TRBJ2-2; clone_size: many
cdr3_nt: TGTGCCAGCAGTGAAGCGCGGTGGGACAACGCATATACGCAGTATTTT; cdr3_aa: CASSEARWDNAYTQYF; v_call: TRBV2; d_call: .; j_call: TRBJ2-3; clone_size: once
cdr3_nt: TGTGCCAGCGGACAGGGCGGACAGCCCCAGCATTTT; cdr3_aa: CASGQGGQPQHF; v_call: TRBV7-9; d_call: TRBD1; j_call: TRBJ1-5; clone_size: few
cdr3_nt: TGTGCCAGCTTTCCCCCGGGACTTTTCTCCTACAATGAGCAGTTCTTC; cdr3_aa: CASFPPGLFSYNEQFF; v_call: TRBV28; d_call: .; j_call: TRBJ2-1; clone_size: .
cdr3_nt: TGTGCCAGCAGCTTTCTAGCGGGAGGAACCAATGAGCAGTTCTTC; cdr3_aa: CASSFLAGGTNEQFF; v_call: TRBV7-9; d_call: TRBD2; j_call: TRBJ2-1; clone_size: .
cdr3_nt: TGTGCCAGCGGGGGGGCAGGGGGCGGCTATGGCTACACCTTC; cdr3_aa: CASGGAGGGYGYTF; v_call: TRBV27; d_call: TRBD1; j_call: TRBJ1-2; clone_size: .